Below are 5 T cell receptor beta chains sequenced from a single sample in a study of blood T cell repertoires in COVID-19. Sequenced by immunoSEQ multiplex PCR; TCRdb stores in-frame clones only, minus some. The top ten hold around 0.97% of the sample, which has approximately 360,000 clones, around 87% seen once. The sequenced sample consisted of PBMCs or T cells enriched from blood (not recorded which). Source of these receptors: a woman in her 30s with acute COVID-19.

V usage is TRBV10-2 and J usage is TRBJ2-7; D perhaps matches TRBD2 (6 bases). The V and J ends lost 2 bases and 3 bases respectively, with 14 bases between them. This CDR3 has 15 residues. Germline CDR1 and CDR2: WSHSY and SAAADI. The CDR3 nucleotides read TGCGCCAGCAGTGAGGGGGCGGGGTCCAACTACGAGCAGTACTTC. Its protein product is CASSEGAGSNYEQYF.

This rearrangement joins TRBV19 to TRBJ1-5, with TRBD1 identical over 9 bases. Per the germline V gene, CDR1 is LNHDA and CDR2 is SQIVND (reference sequence). This CDR3 is built from 13 residues. V gave up 6 bases and J gave up 6 bases; unmatched junction bases: 3. The CDR3 protein is CASRQGAIQPQHF. In DNA form, the CDR3 reads TGTGCCAGTAGACAGGGGGCGATTCAGCCCCAGCATTTT.

The chain employs TRBV24-1 and TRBJ1-4; tentative D call: TRBD1 (5 bases). This CDR3 is 15 amino acids long. V shed 2 bases and J shed 7 bases, with 13 bases lying between them. Germline loops: CDR1 KGHDR, CDR2 SFDVKD. The CDR3 sequence is CATSDSGRRGEKLFF. The DNA for the CDR3 is TGTGCCACCAGTGATTCAGGGCGGAGGGGTGAAAAACTGTTTTTT.

The chain has TRBV5-6 and TRBJ2-3; tentatively, D is TRBD1 (6 bases). The CDR3 has 12 amino acids. CDR1 is SGHDT and CDR2 is YYEEEE in the germline V gene. Between the trimmed V and J ends, which lost 1 base and 11 bases, there was a span of 11 bases. The CDR3 spells CASSLLPGQQYF. DNA for the CDR3: TGTGCCAGCAGCTTGCTACCGGGACAGCAGTATTTT. The full variable domain, in which reference TRBV5-6 and TRBJ2-3 provide the parts outside the CDR3, is DAGVTQSPTHLIKTRGQQVTLRCSPKSGHDTVSWYQQALGQGPQFIFQYYEEEERQRGNFPDRFSGHQFPNYSSELNVNALLLGDSALYLCASSLLPGQQYFGPGTRLTVL.

The CDR3 sequence is CASSPRYREQETQYF. The CDR3 region has the DNA TGTGCCAGCAGCCCCCGATACAGGGAGCAGGAGACCCAGTACTTC. The chain uses TRBV7-9 and TRBJ2-5; possibly TRBD1 for D (6 bases). The CDR3 runs to 15 residues. The V gene's germline CDR1 is SEHNR and CDR2 FQNEAQ (reference sequence). Trimming took off 5 bases at V and 5 bases at J, with 18 bases between the two ends.